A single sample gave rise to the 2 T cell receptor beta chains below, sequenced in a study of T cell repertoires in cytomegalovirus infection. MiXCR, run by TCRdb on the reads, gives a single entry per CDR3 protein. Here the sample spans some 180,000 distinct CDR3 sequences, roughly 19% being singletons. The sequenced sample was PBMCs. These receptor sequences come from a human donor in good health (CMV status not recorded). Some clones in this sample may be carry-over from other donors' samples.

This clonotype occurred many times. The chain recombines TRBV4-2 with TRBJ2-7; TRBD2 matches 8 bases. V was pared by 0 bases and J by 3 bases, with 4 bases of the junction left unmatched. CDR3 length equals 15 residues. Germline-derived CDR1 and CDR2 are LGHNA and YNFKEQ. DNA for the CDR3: TGTGCCAGCAGCCAAGATATCGGGAGGGGCTACGAGCAGTACTTC. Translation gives CASSQDIGRGYEQYF.

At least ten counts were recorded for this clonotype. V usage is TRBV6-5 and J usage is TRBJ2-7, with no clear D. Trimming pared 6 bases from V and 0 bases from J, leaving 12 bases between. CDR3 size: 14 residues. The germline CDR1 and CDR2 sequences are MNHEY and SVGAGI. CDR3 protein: CASRKRTDSYEQYF. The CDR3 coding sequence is TGTGCCAGCAGAAAAAGGACCGACTCCTACGAGCAGTACTTC.